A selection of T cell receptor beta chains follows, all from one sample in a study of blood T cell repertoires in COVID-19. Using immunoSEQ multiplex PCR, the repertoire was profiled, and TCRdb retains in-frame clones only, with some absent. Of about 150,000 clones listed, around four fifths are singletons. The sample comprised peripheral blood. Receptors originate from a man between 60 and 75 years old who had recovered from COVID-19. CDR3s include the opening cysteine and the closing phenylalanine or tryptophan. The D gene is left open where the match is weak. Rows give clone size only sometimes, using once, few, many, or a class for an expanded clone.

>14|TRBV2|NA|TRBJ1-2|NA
CASSGQVVRLGYTF
TGTGCCAGCAGTGGACAGGTTGTAAGATTGGGCTACACCTTC
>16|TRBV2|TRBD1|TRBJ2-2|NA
CASSSYRGLHSGELFF
TGTGCCAGCTCAAGTTACAGGGGGCTACATAGCGGGGAGCTGTTTTTT
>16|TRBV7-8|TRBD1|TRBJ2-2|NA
CASSSSRDRGTGELFF
TGTGCCAGCAGCTCTTCTCGGGACAGGGGTACCGGGGAGCTGTTTTTT
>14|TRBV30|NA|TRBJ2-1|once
CAWSPEGSSNEQFF
TGTGCCTGGAGTCCCGAGGGCTCCTCCAATGAGCAGTTCTTC
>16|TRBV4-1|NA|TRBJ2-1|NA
CASSQDGRGVYNEQFF
TGCGCCAGCAGCCAAGATGGCAGGGGGGTTTACAATGAGCAGTTCTTC
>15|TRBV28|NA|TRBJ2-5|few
CASSLSRKGKETQYF
TGTGCCAGCAGTTTGTCCAGGAAGGGGAAAGAGACCCAGTACTTC
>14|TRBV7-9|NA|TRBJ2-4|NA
CASSSGAAKNIQYF
TGTGCCAGCAGCTCAGGGGCGGCCAAAAACATTCAGTACTTC
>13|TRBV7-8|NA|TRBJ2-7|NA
CASEMRGSYEQYF
TGTGCCAGCGAAATGCGCGGATCCTACGAGCAGTACTTC
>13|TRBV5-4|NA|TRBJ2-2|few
CASRQDNTGELFF
TGTGCCAGCAGACAGGACAACACCGGGGAGCTGTTTTTT
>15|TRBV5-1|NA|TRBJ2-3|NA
CASSLGPVGADTQYF
TGCGCCAGCAGCTTGGGCCCGGTGGGAGCAGATACGCAGTATTTT
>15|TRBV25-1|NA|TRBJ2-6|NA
CASSPRVSGANVLTF
TGTGCCAGCAGCCCCAGGGTCTCTGGGGCCAACGTCCTGACTTTC
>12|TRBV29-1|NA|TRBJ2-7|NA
CSVASGQDEQYF
TGCAGCGTGGCGAGCGGGCAGGACGAGCAGTACTTC
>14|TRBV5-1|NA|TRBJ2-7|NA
CASSFNGISYEQYF
TGCGCCAGCAGCTTCAACGGGATCTCCTACGAGCAGTACTTC
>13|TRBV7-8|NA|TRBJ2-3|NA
CASSLARGDTQYF
TGTGCCAGCAGCTTAGCGCGAGGGGATACGCAGTATTTT
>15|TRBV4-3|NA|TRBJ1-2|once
CASSQDSGVNYGYTF
TGCGCCAGCAGCCAAGACTCCGGGGTTAACTATGGCTACACCTTC
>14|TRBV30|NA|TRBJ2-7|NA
CAWSVPGGVYEQYF
TGTGCCTGGAGTGTTCCGGGCGGGGTCTACGAGCAGTACTTC
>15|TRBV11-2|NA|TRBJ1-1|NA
CASSFLPPRDTEAFF
TGTGCCAGCAGCTTCCTCCCCCCGAGGGACACTGAAGCTTTCTTT
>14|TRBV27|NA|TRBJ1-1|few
CASSPGWVGGHAFF
TGTGCCAGCAGTCCCGGTTGGGTAGGAGGGCACGCTTTCTTT
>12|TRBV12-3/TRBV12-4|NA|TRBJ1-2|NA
CASSYRDYGYTF
TGTGCCAGCAGTTACCGGGACTATGGCTACACCTTC
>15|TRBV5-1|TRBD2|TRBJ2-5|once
CASSQRLAGEGTQYF
TGCGCCAGCAGCCAAAGACTAGCGGGAGAGGGGACCCAGTACTTC
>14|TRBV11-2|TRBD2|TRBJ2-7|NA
CASSPSGGPYEQYF
TGTGCCAGCAGCCCATCGGGGGGGCCGTACGAGCAGTACTTC
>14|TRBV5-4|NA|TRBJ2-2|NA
CASSASGWAGELFF
TGTGCCAGCAGCGCCTCGGGATGGGCCGGGGAGCTGTTTTTT
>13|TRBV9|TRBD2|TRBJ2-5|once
CASSVNSGETQYF
TGTGCCAGCAGCGTAAATAGCGGGGAGACCCAGTACTTC
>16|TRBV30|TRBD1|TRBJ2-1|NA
CAWSPTRGQGWLNQFF
TGTGCCTGGAGCCCAACCAGGGGGCAGGGGTGGCTGAACCAGTTCTTC
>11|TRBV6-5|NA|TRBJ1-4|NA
CASMGGRRLFF
TGTGCCAGCATGGGGGGGCGGCGATTGTTTTTT
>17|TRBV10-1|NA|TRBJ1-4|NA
CASSEREAVATNEKLFF
TGCGCCAGCAGTGAGAGGGAGGCAGTTGCAACTAATGAAAAACTGTTTTTT